This TCR beta chain came from a study of shared clonotypes between healthy human individuals. Produced via immunoSEQ multiplex PCR; TCRdb's table is partial and in-frame only. The sample lists some 2.3 million clones, 80% to 95% occurring once. The sample consisted of naive CD4+ T cells from PBMCs. Documented subset: CD45RA+ positively selected. The TCR comes from a man aged 18 to 35 in good health. Some clones in this sample may be carry-over from other donors' samples.

The CDR3 is CASSQVLSSGSPDEQYF. CDR3 DNA: TGCGCCAGCAGCCAAGTATTGAGCAGCGGAAGCCCCGACGAGCAGTACTTC. The rearrangement uses TRBV4-1 and TRBJ2-7, with a weak D call TRBD2 (5 bases). This CDR3 contains 17 residues. Trimming took off 1 base at V and 5 bases at J, with 21 bases between the two ends. Germline V gene lookup returns CDR1 MGHRA and CDR2 YSYEKL.